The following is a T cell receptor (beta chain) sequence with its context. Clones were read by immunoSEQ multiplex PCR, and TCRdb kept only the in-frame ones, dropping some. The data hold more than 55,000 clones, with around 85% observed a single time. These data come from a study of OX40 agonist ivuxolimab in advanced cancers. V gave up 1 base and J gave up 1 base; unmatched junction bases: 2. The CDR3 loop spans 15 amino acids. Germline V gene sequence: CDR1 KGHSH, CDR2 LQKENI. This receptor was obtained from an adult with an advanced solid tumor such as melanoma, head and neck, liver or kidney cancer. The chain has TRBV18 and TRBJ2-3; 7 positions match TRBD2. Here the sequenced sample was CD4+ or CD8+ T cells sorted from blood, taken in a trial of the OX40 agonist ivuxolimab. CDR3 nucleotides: TGTGCCAGCTCACCACAGGGAGGGGGCACAGATACGCAGTATTTT. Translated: CASSPQGGGTDTQYF.